Listed here is a single TCR beta chain. This CDR3 contains 13 residues. V lost 10 bases, J lost 6 bases, and 19 bases lay in between. The germline CDR1 and CDR2 sequences are LNHDA and SQIVND (reference sequence). These data come from a study of CD8 T cells in Susac syndrome. RNA amounts of roughly 0.5 to 1 ug underwent reverse transcription with random hexamers. TCRdb fed the immunoSEQ multiplex PCR reads into MiXCR, producing one record per CDR3 protein. The table shows 180,000 or so distinct CDR3 sequences, with around 94% occurring only once. Sequenced sample: CD4+ T cells from PBMCs. The sequence derives from a human donor with Susac syndrome. The gene calls are TRBV19 and TRBJ2-7; D tentatively fits TRBD1 or TRBD2 (5 bases each). CDR3 bases: TGTGCCACCAGGGAAACTGGAGGAGGCGAGCAGTACTTC. Translating it yields CATRETGGGEQYF.